This T cell receptor beta chain was recovered during a study of OX40 agonist ivuxolimab in advanced cancers. This CDR3 has 12 amino acids. V lost 8 bases to trimming and J lost 7 bases; unmatched junction nucleotides: 6. Germline V lookup: CDR1 MDHEN, CDR2 SYDVKM. The data were produced by immunoSEQ multiplex PCR, yet TCRdb's version contains in-frame clones alone and is incomplete. The table lists 40,000 to 55,000 clones, around 89% of them singletons. Specimen: CD4+ or CD8+ T cells sorted from blood, collected in a trial of the OX40 agonist ivuxolimab. The genes are TRBV28 and TRBJ2-7, with 9 positions matching TRBD2. This receptor was taken from an adult with an advanced solid tumor such as melanoma, head and neck, liver or kidney cancer. Written as DNA, the CDR3 is TGTGCCAGCTTAGCGGGAGTGGGTGAGCAGTACTTC. Residues: CASLAGVGEQYF.